A selection of T cell receptor beta chains follows, all from one sample in a study of OX40 agonist ivuxolimab in advanced cancers. Libraries were prepared by immunoSEQ multiplex PCR; TCRdb keeps only in-frame clonotypes and omits some of them. The data show around 41,000 clones, around nine tenths seen once. Sample: CD4+ or CD8+ T cells sorted from blood, taken in a trial of the OX40 agonist ivuxolimab. The receptor source for this set is an adult with an advanced solid tumor such as melanoma, head and neck, liver or kidney cancer. The CDR3 runs from the conserved cysteine through the conserved F or W. D genes are given only for firm matches. Expanded clones get a size class; other rows say once, few or many, or leave the size out.

size | J | D | V | CDR3 | DNA
- | TRBJ2-7 | - | TRBV18 | CASSPGGLEGRYEQYF | TGTGCCAGCTCACCAGGGGGGCTGGAGGGCCGATACGAGCAGTACTTC
- | TRBJ2-1 | TRBD1 | TRBV5-4 | CASSTRDSSYNEQFF | TGTGCCAGCAGCACCCGGGACAGCTCCTACAATGAGCAGTTCTTC
- | TRBJ1-1 | - | TRBV30 | CAWSVPKNTEAFF | TGTGCCTGGAGTGTACCTAAGAACACTGAAGCTTTCTTT
once | TRBJ1-3 | TRBD1 | TRBV5-1 | CASREDRVADTIYF | TGCGCCAGCAGAGAAGACAGGGTCGCGGACACCATATATTTT
once | TRBJ2-7 | - | TRBV5-1 | CASSLAERVKAYEQYF | TGCGCCAGCAGCTTGGCCGAAAGGGTAAAGGCCTACGAGCAGTACTTC
- | TRBJ2-6 | - | TRBV7-9 | CASSPGGANVLTF | TGTGCCAGCAGCCCTGGTGGGGCCAACGTCCTGACTTTC
- | TRBJ2-2 | TRBD1 | TRBV27 | CASSYPRTGNTGELFF | TGTGCCAGCAGTTACCCTAGGACAGGCAACACCGGGGAGCTGTTTTTT
- | TRBJ2-1 | TRBD2 | TRBV4-1 | CASSQPTSGRVGYNEQFF | TGCGCCAGCAGCCAACCGACTAGCGGGAGGGTGGGATACAATGAGCAGTTCTTC
- | TRBJ2-7 | - | TRBV21-1 | CASRLEPPNLISYEQYF | TGTGCCAGCAGACTCGAACCGCCGAACCTCATCTCCTACGAGCAGTACTTC
- | TRBJ2-7 | TRBD1 | TRBV7-9 | CASSLRDSAYEQYF | TGTGCCAGCAGCCTCCGGGACAGCGCCTACGAGCAGTACTTC
- | TRBJ2-2 | TRBD2 | TRBV19 | CASSIFSGTNTGELFF | TGTGCCAGTAGTATCTTTAGCGGGACCAACACCGGGGAGCTGTTTTTT
- | TRBJ1-3 | - | TRBV6-6 | CASRKTGLNTIYF | TGTGCCAGCAGGAAAACAGGGTTGAACACCATATATTTT
- | TRBJ2-1 | - | TRBV19 | CASSIARSSYNEQFF | TGTGCCAGTAGTATCGCAAGGAGCTCCTACAATGAGCAGTTCTTC
- | TRBJ2-1 | - | TRBV5-4 | CASSLRSYNEQFF | TGTGCCAGCAGCCTTAGGTCCTACAATGAGCAGTTCTTC
few | TRBJ2-7 | - | TRBV7-2 | CASSFDPGPYEQYF | TGTGCCAGCAGCTTTGATCCTGGACCCTACGAGCAGTACTTC
- | TRBJ1-2 | - | TRBV9 | CASSVMGAGYGYTF | TGTGCCAGCAGCGTAATGGGAGCTGGTTATGGCTACACCTTC
- | TRBJ1-1 | - | TRBV10-3 | CAITSFRQGNYRDATEAFF | TGTGCCATCACCTCCTTTAGGCAGGGGAATTACAGAGACGCCACTGAAGCTTTCTTT
- | TRBJ2-5 | - | TRBV5-1 | CASSLDRQETQYF | TGCGCCAGCAGCTTGGATCGGCAAGAGACCCAGTACTTC
- | TRBJ2-7 | - | TRBV27 | CASSLSKAVHEQYF | TGTGCCAGCAGTTTATCCAAGGCAGTCCACGAGCAGTACTTC
- | TRBJ2-3 | TRBD2 | TRBV12-5 | CASGDGLAGTDTQYF | TGTGCTAGTGGCGACGGACTAGCGGGCACAGATACGCAGTATTTT
- | TRBJ2-5 | TRBD1 | TRBV5-1 | CASSLGQGAGETQYF | TGCGCCAGCAGCCTGGGACAGGGGGCTGGAGAGACCCAGTACTTC
- | TRBJ1-3 | - | TRBV30 | CAWSGGGGTGNTIYF | TGTGCCTGGAGTGGGGGGGGAGGCACTGGAAACACCATATATTTT
- | TRBJ2-7 | TRBD1 | TRBV5-1 | CASSFFGQGVSKFYEQYF | TGCGCCAGCAGCTTCTTCGGACAGGGGGTCTCTAAATTCTACGAGCAGTACTTC
- | TRBJ1-6 | - | TRBV10-1 | CASSESGDNSPLHF | TGCGCCAGCAGTGAGTCTGGAGATAATTCACCCCTCCACTTT
- | TRBJ1-1 | TRBD1 | TRBV5-1 | CASSLVAGGNTEAFF | TGCGCCAGCAGCTTGGTTGCAGGGGGGAACACTGAAGCTTTCTTT
- | TRBJ2-7 | TRBD2 | TRBV7-9 | CASSSPRKLAGGYEQYF | TGTGCCAGCAGCTCCCCCCGAAAACTAGCGGGAGGATACGAGCAGTACTTC
few | TRBJ2-2 | - | TRBV6-4 | CASSDKNTGELFF | TGTGCCAGCAGTGACAAAAACACCGGGGAGCTGTTTTTT
- | TRBJ2-2 | TRBD2 | TRBV28 | CASSLTGTSVAGELFF | TGTGCCAGCAGTTTAACCGGGACTAGCGTCGCCGGGGAGCTGTTTTTT
once | TRBJ2-2 | - | TRBV15 | CATSGRWDGELFF | TGTGCCACCAGCGGAAGGTGGGACGGGGAGCTGTTTTTT
once | TRBJ2-7 | - | TRBV28 | CASSSSGVLYEQYF | TGTGCCAGCAGTTCCTCAGGGGTTCTCTACGAGCAGTACTTC
- | TRBJ1-4 | TRBD1 | TRBV18 | CASSVSTGEHEKLFF | TGTGCCAGCTCAGTGTCGACAGGGGAACATGAAAAACTGTTTTTT
- | TRBJ1-1 | - | TRBV28 | CASSLSVKQGRPTTEAFF | TGTGCCAGCAGTTTATCCGTAAAACAGGGCCGGCCGACCACTGAAGCTTTCTTT
- | TRBJ1-4 | - | TRBV5-1 | CASSFLASGEKLFF | TGCGCCAGCAGCTTCCTCGCCTCTGGTGAAAAACTGTTTTTT
- | TRBJ2-7 | - | TRBV5-1 | CASSFSGAGLDEQYF | TGCGCCAGCAGCTTTTCGGGAGCGGGTCTAGACGAGCAGTACTTC
- | TRBJ1-1 | TRBD1 | TRBV15 | CAASRGTGWNTEAFF | TGTGCCGCCAGCAGAGGGACAGGGTGGAACACTGAAGCTTTCTTT
few | TRBJ2-1 | TRBD2 | TRBV10-3 | CAITIGLAGDNEQFF | TGTGCCATCACAATAGGACTAGCGGGCGACAATGAGCAGTTCTTC
- | TRBJ2-1 | TRBD2 | TRBV7-2 | CASSLAPSGRYNEQFF | TGTGCCAGCAGCTTAGCACCTAGCGGTCGATACAATGAGCAGTTCTTC
- | TRBJ1-1 | - | TRBV5-6 | CASSWTVTPGTEAFF | TGTGCCAGCAGCTGGACAGTAACTCCGGGCACTGAAGCTTTCTTT
- | TRBJ2-6 | - | TRBV7-9 | CASSTSGANVLTF | TGTGCCAGCAGCACGTCTGGGGCCAACGTCCTGACTTTC
- | TRBJ2-1 | - | TRBV5-6 | CASSLGSGRHFF | TGTGCCAGCAGCTTGGGTTCGGGACGCCACTTCTTC